The source of this T cell receptor (beta chain) is a study of shared clonotypes between healthy human individuals. Germline lookup yields CDR1 WNHNN and CDR2 SYGVQD (reference sequence). J gave up 9 bases and V 6 bases, and 13 bases lay outside the gene matches. This CDR3 has 15 amino acids. This clone was seen just once. Data came from immunoSEQ multiplex PCR; TCRdb stores just in-frame clones and leaves some out. The sample consists of about 1 million clones, 75% of them appearing once. The clonotype was recovered from a man younger than 35 in good health. Sequences were obtained from memory CD4+ T cells sorted from blood. Subset indicated: CD45RA-negative fraction. This sequence joins TRBV10-1 and TRBJ2-1; 8 positions match TRBD2. CDR3 nucleotides: TGCGCCAGCAGGACAGCTAAGCGGGAGTTAGTTGAGCAGTTCTTC. It codes for CASRTAKRELVEQFF.